This T cell receptor beta chain was identified during a study of Graves' ophthalmopathy and Graves' hyperthyroidism. Germline CDR1 and CDR2: MNHNY and SVGAGI (reference sequence). With 2 bases removed from V and 4 bases from J, the gap between germline ends came to 5 bases. The CDR3 sequence is 13 residues long. TCR beta CDR3 regions were amplified from RNA transcripts. RT-PCR was first run with HTBI primers, then multiplex PCR in a second round. MiXCR, run by TCRdb on the multiplex PCR reads, gives a single entry per CDR3 protein. The top ten hold around half of the sample, which has about 230,000 distinct CDR3 sequences, less than 55% seen once.

The J gene is TRBJ1-4, the V gene TRBV6-6; D unresolved. The sequencing sample was made of peripheral blood. This TCR came from an adult man with Graves' ophthalmopathy. CDR3 in amino acids: CASSYRVNEKLFF. The CDR3 nucleotides are TGTGCCAGCAGTTACCGGGTTAATGAAAAACTGTTTTTT.